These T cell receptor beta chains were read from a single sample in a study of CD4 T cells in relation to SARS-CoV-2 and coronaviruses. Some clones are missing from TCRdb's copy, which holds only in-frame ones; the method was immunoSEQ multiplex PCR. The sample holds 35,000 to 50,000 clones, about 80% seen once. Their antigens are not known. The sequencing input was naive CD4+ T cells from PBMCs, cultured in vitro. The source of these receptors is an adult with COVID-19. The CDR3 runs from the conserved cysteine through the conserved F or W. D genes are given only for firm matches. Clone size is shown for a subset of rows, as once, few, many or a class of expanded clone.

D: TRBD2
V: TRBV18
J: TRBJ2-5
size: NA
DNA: TGTGCCAGCTCTCCAACCACGGGACTAACTCAAGAGACCCAGTACTTC
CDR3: CASSPTTGLTQETQYF

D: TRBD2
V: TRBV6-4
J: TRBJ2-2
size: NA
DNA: TGTGCCAGCAGTGAGCGGGAGACCGGGGAGCTGTTTTTT
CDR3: CASSERETGELFF

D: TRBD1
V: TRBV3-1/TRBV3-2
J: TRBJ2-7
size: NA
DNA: TGTGCCAGCAGCCAAGTACAGGGGCGCGAGCAGTACTTC
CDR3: CASSQVQGREQYF

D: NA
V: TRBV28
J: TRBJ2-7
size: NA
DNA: TGTGCCAGCAGTTTATTTTATGGGGACACCCCCGGGTACGAGCAGTACTTC
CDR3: CASSLFYGDTPGYEQYF

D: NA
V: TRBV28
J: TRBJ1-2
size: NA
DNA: TGTGCCAGCAGTCCCCCTGGGAGTACCATCTATGGCTACACCTTC
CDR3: CASSPPGSTIYGYTF

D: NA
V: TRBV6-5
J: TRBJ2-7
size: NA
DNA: TGTGCCAGCAGTTACTCGGGTCAGCCCTACGAGCAGTACTTC
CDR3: CASSYSGQPYEQYF

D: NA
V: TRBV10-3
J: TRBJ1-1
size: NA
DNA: TGTGCCATCAGTGAGATGGGGGTAGGACAAGCGAACACTGAAGCTTTCTTT
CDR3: CAISEMGVGQANTEAFF

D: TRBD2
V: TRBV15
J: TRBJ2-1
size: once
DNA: TGTGCCACCAGTACTAGCGACGATGAGCAGTTCTTC
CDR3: CATSTSDDEQFF

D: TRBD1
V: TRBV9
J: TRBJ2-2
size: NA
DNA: TGTGCCAGCAGCGTTGGGACAGCGAACACCGGGGAGCTGTTTTTT
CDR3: CASSVGTANTGELFF

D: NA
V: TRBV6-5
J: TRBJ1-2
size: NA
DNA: TGTGCCAGCAGTTACCGGGGTTCACCTAACTATGGCTACACCTTC
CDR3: CASSYRGSPNYGYTF

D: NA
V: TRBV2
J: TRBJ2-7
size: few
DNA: TGTGCCAGCAGTGAAGACTTTCCGAGAACGGCCTACGAGCAGTACTTC
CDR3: CASSEDFPRTAYEQYF